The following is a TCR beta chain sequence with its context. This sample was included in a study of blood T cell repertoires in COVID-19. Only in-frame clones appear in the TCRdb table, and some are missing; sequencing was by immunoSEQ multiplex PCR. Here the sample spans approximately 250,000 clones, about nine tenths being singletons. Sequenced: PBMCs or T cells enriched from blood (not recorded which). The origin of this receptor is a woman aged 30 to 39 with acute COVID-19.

CDR3 amino acids: CASSQSQTENNEKLFF. DNA for the CDR3: TGCGCCAGCAGTCAATCCCAGACAGAAAACAATGAAAAACTGTTTTTT. The chain uses TRBV23-1 and TRBJ1-4; TRBD1 is a possible D gene (5 bases). TRBV23-1 is an ORF, and what it does is uncertain. There are 16 residues in the CDR3. V shed 0 bases and J shed 5 bases, with 13 bases lying between them.